This T cell receptor beta chain was found in a study of identical twins (dated by TCRdb to about 2016). Study-wide context: TCR alpha and beta repertoires from monozygotic twins, unrelated adults of various ages and cord blood were deep-sequenced to test whether fetal clonotypes persist. To rule out contamination, the twin experiments were replicated at different times with different library preparation protocols. Study-wide conclusions, independent of this receptor: Out-of-frame TCR alpha sequences shared between twins showed an excess of low generation-probability sequences compared with coincidental sharing between unrelated individuals. Abundant cord blood beta clonotypes carried fewer insertions; young adult naive repertoires showed a weaker similar trend, while memory repertoires showed none. A weaker excess of twin sharing was found in beta out-of-frame sequences because the signal-to-noise ratio was lowered by fewer shared sequences. Conclusions relied on cross-sectional statistical analysis, since the same donors could not be followed over many years. Invariant T cells such as MAIT and iNKT could partly confound zero-insertion analyses, though diverse VJ usage argued against this for most clonotypes. Out-of-frame TCR alpha sharing in monozygotic twins was systematically underestimated by recombination models, whereas sharing between unrelated individuals was in agreement with the recombination models.

As for this clonotype: Its antigen is currently not known. The input lacks base qualities; no much larger clone sits a single base away.

The protocol used for the library was 5' RACE. For sequencing, an Illumina HiSeq 2000 was employed. Template switching introduced a universal primer binding site; the final cDNA contained a unique molecular identifier, enabling accurate counting of TCR cDNA molecules. Specific primers in the conserved constant-segment region were used to synthesize first-strand cDNA for the TCR alpha and beta chains. To control for contamination, every cDNA library was double barcoded, receiving both a SMART-Mk sample barcode and Illumina barcodes. TruSeq adapter sequences and Illumina sample barcodes were added in two successive PCR steps. Sequencing of the TCR alpha and beta cDNA libraries was done on the Illumina HiSeq platform using custom primers. In the original analysis: MiGEC processed the raw reads to extract unique molecular identifiers, while MiXCR was used to determine the CDR3 positions. Recombination models were inferred per individual with the repgenHMM and IGoR tools using an EM algorithm. The tcR package in R was used for shared clonotype analysis, with sharing normalized by the product of cloneset sizes. Out-of-frame nonproductive sequences were analyzed to study raw recombination free of thymic and clonal selection effects. TCRdb trimmed public reads at Q25 via fastp, called clones via MiXCR and kept in-frame beta chains. Every distinct CDR3 protein forms one entry, paired with its most common genes and DNA. In this record, the V and J calls reflect TCRdb's handling and not the investigators' own analysis. The sample table shows 300,000 to 400,000 distinct CDR3 sequences, and 12% are seen once. The ten largest clones take up approximately 7.9% of the sample.

V and J are truncated by 5 bases and 3 bases respectively, leaving an intervening sequence of 13 bases. CDR1 KGHSH and CDR2 LQKENI were looked up in the germline V gene. CDR3 length: 15 amino acids, cysteine to phenylalanine. Only the CDR3 part of the read is kept: 45 bases, read in frame from the first base. Every donor in the study was a healthy Caucasian. The twin cohort comprised three pairs of female monozygotic twins, all aged about 18 to 30 years. CD4+ and CD8+ T cell populations were isolated with positive isolation kits from Invitrogen. These data were likewise used in another study, on yellow fever vaccine responses in identical twins. As the second study states: The T cell response to vaccination in identical twins was reported by the authors to appear partly convergent and partly personalized. The study precisely tracked vaccine-responding T cell clones in identical twins.

This receptor was identified in a woman between 18 and 29 years old in good health. The sample comprised CD8+ T cells sorted from blood. The V and J genes are TRBV18 and TRBJ1-4; a confident D gene designation cannot be given. The DNA sequence follows: TGTGCCAGCTCAGTCGGGGATCCGGCTAATGAAAAACTGTTTTTT. Translated, it reads CASSVGDPANEKLFF.